This paragraph reports one T cell receptor beta chain. There are 13 residues in the CDR3. Deletions cut 2 bases from V and 7 bases from J, with 9 bases between. Looked up from germline, CDR1 is MDHEN and CDR2 is SYDVKM. In the original processing: Reference gene primer amplification yielded estimated nucleated cell counts. Profiling relied on immunoSEQ multiplex PCR, and the TCRdb table lists in-frame clones only, not all of them. Clonal size and the V and J genes are those of that table, whereas D and trimming came from the DNA. The table includes 6,400 or so clones, 80% to 90% detected once. These data are taken from a study of blood T cell repertoires in COVID-19. Study at large: Donors in the United States, Italy and Spain gave samples during acute or convalescent COVID-19. Sample material is recorded as cDNA or gDNA derived from T cells, B-cell-depleted T cells, or PBMCs.

The sequencing sample was made of peripheral blood. The chain joins TRBV28 to TRBJ2-4, with a possible D match to TRBD2 (5 bases). The TCR comes from a man in his 70s with active COVID-19. The CDR3 bases are TGTGCCAGCAGTTTAATAGGGAGCAACATTCAGTACTTC. Translating it yields CASSLIGSNIQYF.